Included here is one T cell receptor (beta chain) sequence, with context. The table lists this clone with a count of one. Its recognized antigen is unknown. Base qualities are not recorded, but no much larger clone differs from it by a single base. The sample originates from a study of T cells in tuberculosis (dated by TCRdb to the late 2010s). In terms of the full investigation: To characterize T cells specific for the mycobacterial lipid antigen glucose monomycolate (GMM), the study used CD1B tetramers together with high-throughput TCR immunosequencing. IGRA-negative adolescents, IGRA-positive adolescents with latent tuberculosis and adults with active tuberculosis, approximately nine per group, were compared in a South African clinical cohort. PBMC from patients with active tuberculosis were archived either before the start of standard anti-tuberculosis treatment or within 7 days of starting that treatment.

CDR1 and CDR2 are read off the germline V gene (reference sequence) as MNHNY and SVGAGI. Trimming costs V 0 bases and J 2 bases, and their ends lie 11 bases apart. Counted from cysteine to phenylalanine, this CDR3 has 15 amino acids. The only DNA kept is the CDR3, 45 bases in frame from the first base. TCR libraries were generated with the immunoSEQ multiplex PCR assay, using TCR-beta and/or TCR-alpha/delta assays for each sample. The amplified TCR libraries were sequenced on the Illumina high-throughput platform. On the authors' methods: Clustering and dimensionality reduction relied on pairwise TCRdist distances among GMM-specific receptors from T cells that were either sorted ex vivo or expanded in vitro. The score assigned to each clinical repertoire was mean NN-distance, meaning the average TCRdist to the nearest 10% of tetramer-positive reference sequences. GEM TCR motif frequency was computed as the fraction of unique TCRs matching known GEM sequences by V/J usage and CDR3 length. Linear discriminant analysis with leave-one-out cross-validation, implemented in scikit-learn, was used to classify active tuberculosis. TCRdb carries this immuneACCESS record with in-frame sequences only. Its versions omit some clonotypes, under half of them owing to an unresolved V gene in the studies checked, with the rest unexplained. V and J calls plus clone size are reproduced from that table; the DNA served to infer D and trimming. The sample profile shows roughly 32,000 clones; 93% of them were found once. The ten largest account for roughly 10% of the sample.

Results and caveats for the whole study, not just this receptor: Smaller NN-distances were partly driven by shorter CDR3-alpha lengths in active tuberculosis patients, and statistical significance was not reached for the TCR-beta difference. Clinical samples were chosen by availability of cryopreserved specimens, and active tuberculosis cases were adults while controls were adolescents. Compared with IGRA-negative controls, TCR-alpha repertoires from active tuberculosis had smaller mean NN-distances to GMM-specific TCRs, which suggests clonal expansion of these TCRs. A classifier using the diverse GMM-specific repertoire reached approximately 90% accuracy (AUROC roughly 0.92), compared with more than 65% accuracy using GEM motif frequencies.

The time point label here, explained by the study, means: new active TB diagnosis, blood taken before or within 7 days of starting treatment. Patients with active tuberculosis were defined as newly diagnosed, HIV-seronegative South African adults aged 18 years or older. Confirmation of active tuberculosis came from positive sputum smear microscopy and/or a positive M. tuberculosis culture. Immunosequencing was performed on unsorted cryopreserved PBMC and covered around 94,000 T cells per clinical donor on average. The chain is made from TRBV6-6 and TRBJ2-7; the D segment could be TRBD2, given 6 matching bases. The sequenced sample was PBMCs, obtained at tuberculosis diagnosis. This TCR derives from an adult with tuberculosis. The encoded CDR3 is CASSYSLASAYEQYF. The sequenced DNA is TGTGCCAGCAGTTACTCGCTAGCGTCCGCCTACGAGCAGTACTTC.